Here is one T cell receptor beta chain with its context. This clone was detected once. This clone's antigen is unknown. Per-base quality was not reported, and no clone a single base away is much larger than it. The immunoSEQ Assay, a bias-controlled multiplex PCR, was used to amplify TCRbeta CDR3 regions from genomic DNA. Regarding the original processing steps: Within the assay, amplification of reference gene primers was used to estimate how many nucleated cells each sample contained. To quantify the absolute abundance of each unique TCRbeta CDR3 rearrangement, sequence reads were collapsed and filtered. Productive Simpson clonality was computed per sample as the square root of Simpson's diversity index over productive rearrangements. Not all clones reach the TCRdb copy of this immuneACCESS table, which keeps in-frame sequences only. Checked studies attribute under half of the gap to unresolved V genes and leave the rest unexplained. D and trimming were read from the DNA, whereas the V and J calls and clone size are those reported in that table. The table for this sample lists some 54,000 clones; 75% to 90% of them were counted only once. Around 1.9% of the sample goes to the ten largest clones.

The collaborating institutions used their own protocols to collect whole blood in K2EDTA tubes. For TCRbeta analysis, collaborators shipped samples in one of three forms: frozen whole blood, isolated PBMCs, or DNA extracted from either of those sample types. V is pared back by 5 bases and J by 2 bases, with 19 bases lying between the germline termini. The CDR3 holds 16 amino acids from the cysteine to the phenylalanine. Of all the DNA, just the CDR3 is kept, 48 bases in frame from base 1. CDR1 is given as LNHNV and CDR2 as YYDKDF, both from the germline V gene (reference sequence). The sample comes from a study of blood T cell repertoires in COVID-19 (dated by TCRdb to about 2020). Study-wide context: Collaborator samples came from the United States, Italy and Spain and covered acute and convalescent phases of COVID-19. The prospective study material was composed of cDNA or gDNA derived from T cells, B-cell-depleted T cells, or PBMCs. Subjects who had been exposed to COVID-19, were actively infected with it, or had recovered from it provided the deeply sampled blood TCRbeta repertoires that made up the dataset. The repertoires were released in a freely available public database meant as a resource for research on the immune response to SARS-CoV-2. Samples came from the ongoing ImmuneRACE study (first 160 participants) plus 1,254 subjects from 6 global collaborators. Sample metadata almost always included a de-identified subject ID, COVID-19 status, age in years and sex. Where available, HLA class I and class II types were taken from metadata supplied by the sample provider and were not determined by assay-based typing. General conclusions and limits of the study: Clinical and demographic metadata were provided uncurated, with the amount varying by source and participant.

The sequence links TRBV15 to TRBJ2-7; possibly the D gene is TRBD2, per 6 matching bases. This clonotype was obtained from a woman aged 55 to 70 with acute or convalescent COVID-19. The specimen sequenced was peripheral blood. The CDR3 corresponds to CATSRIGGESPYEQYF. The sequenced DNA is TGTGCCACCAGCCGAATCGGGGGAGAATCACCCTACGAGCAGTACTTC.